This TCR beta chain was sequenced during a study of technical replicates of blood from several donors. This clone appeared a single time. Sequencing used immunoSEQ multiplex PCR; TCRdb keeps in-frame clones, though not all of them. The sample has tens of thousands of clones, approximately 97% seen once. V shed 7 bases, J shed 3 bases, and the junction held 12 bases outside the gene matches. Per germline, CDR1 MDHEN and CDR2 SYDVKM. CDR3 length equals 16 residues. This TCR came from a human donor in good health. The chain carries TRBV28 and TRBJ2-7, with TRBD1 matching over 10 bases. The sequencing input was T cells isolated from PBMCs. DNA of the CDR3: TGTGCCAGCACCGAACCAAGGACAGGGGGGCACTACGAGCAGTACTTC. It yields the protein CASTEPRTGGHYEQYF.